Below are 18 T cell receptor beta chains sequenced from a single sample in a study of blood T cell repertoires in COVID-19. Assay used: immunoSEQ multiplex PCR; TCRdb lists only in-frame clones, some missing. Of fewer than 350,000 clones listed, roughly 85% are singletons. The sequenced sample consisted of PBMCs or T cells enriched from blood (not recorded which). These receptor sequences come from a woman in her 50s who had recovered from COVID-19.

In this sample, this clone turned up once. This chain links TRBV5-1 with TRBJ1-3; D remains ambiguous. Germline V CDR1 and CDR2: SGHRS, YFSETQ. Trimming pared 2 bases from V and 0 bases from J, leaving 9 bases between. The CDR3 extends over 15 amino acids. CDR3 loop: CASSLPGSSGNTIYF. The CDR3 DNA follows: TGCGCCAGCAGCTTACCCGGGAGCTCTGGAAACACCATATATTTT.

The chain employs TRBV5-1 and TRBJ1-5; possibly TRBD1 for D (5 bases). CDR1 and CDR2 from the germline V gene are SGHRS and YFSETQ. Trimming shortened V by 0 bases and J by 7 bases, and 11 bases separated the two germline ends. The CDR3 loop spans 14 amino acids. The CDR3 is CASSLERGGQPQHF. In DNA, the CDR3 is TGCGCCAGCAGCTTGGAGCGGGGCGGACAGCCCCAGCATTTT.

The rearrangement links TRBV6-5 to TRBJ2-7; the match to TRBD1 covers 10 bases. Germline V lookup: CDR1 MNHEY, CDR2 SVGAGI. The ends lost 4 bases at V and 4 bases at J; junction bases unmatched: 7. The CDR3 is made up of 15 amino acids. The CDR3 protein is CASSLTGTGVYEQYF. The DNA of the CDR3 is TGTGCCAGCAGTTTAACCGGGACAGGGGTTTACGAGCAGTACTTC.

CDR3: CASSPGDRGHEQYF. The CDR3 DNA reads as TGCGCCAGCAGCCCCGGTGACAGGGGCCACGAGCAGTACTTC. This chain joins TRBV5-1 and TRBJ2-7; 8 nucleotides line up with TRBD1. CDR3 length equals 14 residues. Looked up from germline, CDR1 is SGHRS and CDR2 is YFSETQ. After removal of 4 bases from V and 5 bases from J, the junction contained 8 bases not matched to a gene. The variable domain in full, with the rest retrieved from reference TRBV5-1 and TRBJ2-7, is KAGVTQTPRYLIKTRGQQVTLSCSPISGHRSVSWYQQTPGQGLQFLFEYFSETQRNKGNFPGRFSGRQFSNSRSEMNVSTLELGDSALYLCASSPGDRGHEQYFGPGTRLTVT.

CDR3: CASSGQGGGQPQHF. CDR3 bases: TGTGCCAGTAGTGGACAGGGGGGAGGACAGCCCCAGCATTTT. The chain employs TRBV19 and TRBJ1-5, with 10 bases lining up with TRBD1. CDR1 is LNHDA, CDR2 SQIVND, per germline (reference sequence). The V segment lost 5 bases and the J segment 7 bases; nucleotides outside the gene matches: 5. There are 14 residues in the CDR3.

This clone was counted a few times. The chain carries TRBV6-5 and TRBJ1-4; 9 bases are a match to TRBD1. CDR1 and CDR2 (germline): MNHEY, SVGAGI. The V and J ends lost 0 bases and 7 bases, in that order; junction bases with no gene match: 3. The length of the CDR3 is 15 residues. Here the CDR3 reads CASSYSNRGREKLFF. CDR3 nucleotide sequence: TGTGCCAGCAGTTACTCAAACAGGGGGCGTGAAAAACTGTTTTTT.

V gene TRBV25-1 combines with J gene TRBJ1-4; D possibly corresponds to TRBD1 (6 bases). This CDR3 region has 15 residues. The V gene lost 1 base and the J gene lost 3 bases, with 9 bases spanning the gap. Looked up from germline, CDR1 is MGHDK and CDR2 is SYGVNS. The CDR3 nucleotides are TGTGCCAGCAGTGAATCAGGGGTTCCTAATGAAAAACTGTTTTTT. Amino acids: CASSESGVPNEKLFF.

The chain has TRBV3-1 (or the pseudogene TRBV3-2) and TRBJ2-3; TRBD1 aligns across 11 bases. The CDR3 contains 17 residues. Germline V CDR1 and CDR2: LGHDT, YNNKEL (reference sequence). The trim removed 1 base at V and 3 bases at J, leaving 6 bases unmatched. The CDR3 DNA sequence: TGTGCCAGCAGCCAAGGATGGGGGACAGGGGGGACAGATACGCAGTATTTT. Translation: CASSQGWGTGGTDTQYF.

The chain employs TRBV9 and TRBJ1-1, with D maybe TRBD1 (5 bases). Germline V CDR1 and CDR2: SGDLS, YYNGEE. The CDR3 sequence is 13 residues long. V was pared by 5 bases and J by 6 bases, with 14 bases between. The CDR3 is CASSAWGGAEAFF. CDR3 bases: TGTGCCAGCAGTGCCTGGGGGGGTGCTGAAGCTTTCTTT.

This chain links TRBV4-3 with TRBJ1-6; the D gene is possibly TRBD1 (5 bases). CDR1 and CDR2 from the germline V gene are LGHNA and YSLEER. The CDR3 runs to 15 residues. V was shortened by 0 bases and J by 8 bases, with 11 bases between the two germline ends. The CDR3 is CASSQDVDRHSPLHF. The CDR3 region has the DNA TGCGCCAGCAGCCAAGATGTCGACAGACATTCACCCCTCCACTTT.

The gene calls are TRBV11-3 and TRBJ1-2; 10 nucleotides align to TRBD1. V gave up 4 bases and J gave up 1 base; unmatched junction bases: 6. CDR3 length: 16 amino acids. In germline, CDR1 is SGHNT, CDR2 YENEEA. The CDR3 spells CASSSSGQGGNYGYTF. The CDR3, as DNA: TGTGCCAGCAGCTCCTCAGGACAGGGGGGTAACTATGGCTACACCTTC. Looking up the rest from reference TRBV11-3 and TRBJ1-2 gives the full variable domain: EAGVVQSPRYKIIEKKQPVAFWCNPISGHNTLYWYLQNLGQGPELLIRYENEEAVDDSQLPKDRFSAERLKGVDSTLKIQPAELGDSAVYLCASSSSGQGGNYGYTFGSGTRLTVV.

V is TRBV7-9 and J is TRBJ1-1; unclear D gene. CDR3 length: 13 amino acids. Germline V lookup: CDR1 SEHNR, CDR2 FQNEAQ (reference sequence). The V gene lost 5 bases and the J gene lost 8 bases, with 15 bases spanning the gap. CDR3 sequence: CASSQVEGGEAFF. In DNA, the CDR3 is TGTGCCAGCAGCCAGGTTGAGGGCGGGGAAGCTTTCTTT.

V gene TRBV3-1 (or the pseudogene TRBV3-2) combines with J gene TRBJ2-7; possible D gene TRBD1, 5 bases. The CDR3 has 15 residues. The germline gives CDR1 LGHDT, CDR2 YNNKEL (reference sequence). V gave up 4 bases and J gave up 4 bases, with 17 bases separating them. The CDR3 DNA reads TGTGCCAGCAGCCCCCGGTCGCAGGGATTTTACGAGCAGTACTTC. Amino acids: CASSPRSQGFYEQYF.

The V call is TRBV30, the J call TRBJ1-2; 8 positions match TRBD1. The length of the CDR3 is 14 residues. From germline, CDR1 is GTSNPN and CDR2 SVGIG (reference sequence). V was clipped by 3 bases and J by 3 bases; unmatched bases: 6. In DNA form, the CDR3 reads TGTGCCTGGAGCGAACGGACAGGGTACTATGGCTACACCTTC. Amino acids: CAWSERTGYYGYTF.

This clone was detected once. This chain connects TRBV7-3 to TRBJ2-3; a possible D gene is TRBD2 (6 bases). The germline V gene has CDR1 SGHTA and CDR2 FQGTGA. The CDR3 runs to 16 residues. Trimming stripped 2 bases from V and 0 bases from J, with 12 bases between. As DNA, the CDR3 is TGTGCCAGCAGCTTAGCGGAGGGGATCAGCACAGATACGCAGTATTTT. The encoded protein is CASSLAEGISTDTQYF.

This rearrangement joins TRBV7-9 to TRBJ2-7, with D unresolved. CDR3 length equals 12 residues. Trimming stripped 5 bases from V and 6 bases from J, with 11 bases between. Germline V CDR1 and CDR2: SEHNR, FQNEAQ (reference sequence). In DNA form, the CDR3 reads TGTGCCAGCAGCGCCACTGGGCTCGAGCAGTACTTC. It translates to CASSATGLEQYF. Full variable domain (remainder filled in from reference TRBV7-9 and TRBJ2-7): DTGVSQNPRHKITKRGQNVTFRCDPISEHNRLYWYRQTLGQGPEFLTYFQNEAQLEKSRLLSDRFSAERPKGSFSTLEIQRTEQGDSAMYLCASSATGLEQYFGPGTRLTVT.

The V and J genes are TRBV6-1 and TRBJ2-6; D gene uncertain. Trimming shortened V by 4 bases and J by 1 base, and 17 bases separated the two germline ends. Germline V gene sequence: CDR1 MNHNS, CDR2 SASEGT. This CDR3 spans 18 amino acids. In DNA, the CDR3 is TGTGCCAGCAGTGCGATTGGGTGGGCGACGTCTGGGGCCAACGTCCTGACTTTC. This gives the protein CASSAIGWATSGANVLTF.

The chain combines TRBV27 with TRBJ1-2; D might be TRBD1 (5 bases). Trimming removed 9 bases at V and 1 base at J, with 18 bases between. The germline V gene encodes CDR1 MNHEY and CDR2 SMNVEV (reference sequence). CDR3 length: 15 residues. The DNA for the CDR3 is TGTGCCAGTTCTCGCGGAACCCAGGGTAACTATGGCTACACCTTC. Its protein is CASSRGTQGNYGYTF.